This TCR beta chain was sequenced in a study of blood T cell repertoires in COVID-19. Study-level information: T cells, B-cell-depleted T cells, or PBMCs provided the cDNA or gDNA that served as material.

Generated by immunoSEQ multiplex PCR, the TCRdb table keeps only in-frame clones and is missing some. The sample includes about 250,000 clones, 65% to 85% of them seen just once. Germline V gives CDR1 GTSNPN, CDR2 SVGIG (reference sequence). There are 14 residues in the CDR3. V was pared by 4 bases and J by 4 bases, with 16 bases between. The sample comprised peripheral blood. V is TRBV30 and J is TRBJ1-1; the D is unclear. The sequence derives from a man aged 35-49 years with active or convalescent COVID-19. This chain's CDR3 is CAWNPGHRLTEAFF. CDR3 nucleotide sequence: TGTGCCTGGAATCCTGGGCACCGTCTCACTGAAGCTTTCTTT.